This entry describes one T cell receptor (beta chain). There is no known antigen for this receptor. The record has no base qualities; no much larger clone is one base away. This specimen includes other DNA sequences encoding the same CDR3. These data are taken from a study of shared clonotypes between healthy human individuals (dated by TCRdb to 2019 to 2021). For the study in its entirety: The cohort comprised a couple of women and three men aged 18 to 49 years. For each donor, CD4 naive and CD4 memory were each given three plates, CD8 naive was given two plates, and CD8 memory was given one plate. To estimate repertoire size and how much clonotype sharing occurs between individuals, the study deeply sequenced the blood TCR repertoires of roughly 5 healthy adults. Libraries were prepared and TCR repertoires were sequenced by different laboratories using diverse techniques, in order to increase sequencing depth and limit assay-specific biases. Per donor, leukapheresis produced somewhere between about 0.94 and 9 billion PBMCs.

Healthy HIV-negative adults with no recently reported acute infections or vaccinations were included as donors. Every donor was a Caucasian adult living in Nashville, Tennessee, USA. CD4+ T cells were enriched by magnetic negative selection, after which naive cells were positively selected on CD45RA and the negative fraction was taken as the memory subset. Blood was obtained by leukapheresis, after which PBMCs were separated by Ficoll-Histopaque density gradient centrifugation and cryopreserved in liquid nitrogen vapor phase. Analytical flow cytometry was used to check the purity and quantity of each magnetically sorted T cell population. From each sorted fraction, genomic DNA was isolated and quantified by UV absorbance on a Nanodrop 2000c. Between the V and J ends, shortened by 4 bases and 6 bases respectively, the junction contains 14 bases. The CDR1 and CDR2 encoded by the germline V gene are SGHRS and YFSETQ. The CDR3 contains 14 residues, cysteine and phenylalanine counted. Only the CDR3 part of the read is kept: 42 bases, read in frame from the first base.

Here is what the overall study found, with its caveats: Incomplete sequencing was indicated by rarefaction of sorted-subset datasets, despite the large sequencing depth. Sharing across a few donors was observed for about 5% of naive CD4, over 3% of naive CD8, 2.3% of memory CD4, and around 0.42% of memory CD8 clonotypes. Larger estimated clonotype richness was generally found for naive subsets than for memory subsets. Clonotypes shared by all four sorted-subset donors showed higher generation probabilities than non-shared clonotypes. Sampling was limited to blood, and TCR repertoires in tissue likely differ from TCR repertoires in blood. Pairwise subsampling led to the expectation that sequencing depth would affect the degree of clonotype sharing among donors. Because the study included only a small number of donors, the genetic and exposure-history diversity represented was limited.

Using the deep immunoSEQ assay, TCR CDR3 regions were amplified from genomic DNA by multiplex PCR. Extracted genomic DNA from each cell subset was spread evenly across all wells of several immunoSEQ 96-well plates, with each plate serving as a replicate. Each replicate PCR for sorted subsets received about 180 ng genomic DNA, equal to 28,000 or so T cell genomes. The purified libraries were quantified using a Qubit 3.0 fluorometer, sized with a Bioanalyzer 2100, and then quantified again using the KAPA Library Quantification kit. Each immunoSEQ 96-well plate was sequenced on its own single-read 150-cycle Illumina NextSeq 550 flow cell. On the study's bioinformatics: The immunoSEQ output contained only junctional sequences without quality scores, so filtering could not match that applied to full-length reads. To assign V/J genes and CDR3, sequences were annotated against IMGT germline references using PyIR, a Python wrapper for IgBLAST v1.9. Any read was removed if the V/J assignment was weak (E-value above 1e-6), the CDR3 was missing, or the read contained stop codons, out-of-frame junctions, or ambiguous translated residues. V3J clonotypes were defined as sequences sharing the same inferred V gene, J gene, and CDR3 amino acid sequence. The percentage overlap between two repertoires was calculated by dividing the number of shared unique clonotypes by the size of the smaller repertoire. Three approaches were used to assess repertoire richness: RTK rarefaction, the Chao1 estimator, and Recon v2.1 estimates of unobserved clonotypes. Generation probabilities for all TCRbeta clonotypes obtained by the gDNA method from a handful of donors were computed using OLGA. TCRdb provides this immuneACCESS table in a form limited to in-frame rearrangements. Some clones are lacking; in checked studies, under half of them reflect an unresolved V gene, and why the rest are absent is not known. The V and J calls and the clone size are those of that table, but D and trimming were determined from the DNA. In this sample the table shows 2 million to 2.5 million clones, 93% of which occur a single time. The biggest ten clones account for 0.36% of the sample.

In this chain, TRBV5-1 is recombined with TRBJ2-1; the D region may be TRBD1 or TRBD2, each matching 6 bases equally. This TCR was sampled from a man aged 18-30 years in good health. Some clones in this sample may be carry-over from other donors' samples. Sequenced input: naive CD4+ T cells from PBMCs. Reading the label with the study, this specimen's cell subset or site is: CD45RA+ positively selected. The DNA is as follows: TGCGCCAGCAGCGGGGGGCTAGCTCCCAATGAGCAGTTCTTC. This codes for CASSGGLAPNEQFF.